Below are 2 T cell receptor beta chains sequenced from a single sample in a study of regulatory T cells in long-lasting Graves disease. Combining iRepertoire HTBI primers with Arm-PCR of CDR3 regions, the authors built TCR beta libraries. TCRdb ran MiXCR on the multiplex PCR reads and lists one entry per CDR3 protein. The sample shows 400,000 to 550,000 distinct CDR3 sequences, about 17% of them seen only once. As to time point: newly diagnosed GD, antithyroid drugs for less than 3 months. RNA extracted from PBMCs served as the sequencing template. The same data also contributed to another study, on T cells in Graves' hyperthyroidism and ophthalmopathy.

Sequences were derived from peripheral blood mononuclear cells (PBMCs), sampled at new diagnosis, from a patient treated with antithyroid drugs. Source of these receptors: a woman aged 18-29 years with Graves disease.

This sequence joins TRBV14 and TRBJ1-1, with unresolved D. Germline V gene data show CDR1 as SGHDN and CDR2 as FVKESK. The CDR3 is made up of 13 amino acids. The V gene lost 1 base and the J gene lost 6 bases, with 9 bases spanning the gap. The CDR3 loop reads CASSQVRVAEAFF. CDR3 DNA: TGTGCCAGCAGCCAAGTGAGGGTCGCTGAAGCTTTCTTT.

This clonotype was picked up many times. V gene TRBV2 combines with J gene TRBJ2-3; the D is unclear. Trimming left V 3 bases short and J 2 bases short, with 9 bases between. The CDR3 length is 14 residues. The germline gives CDR1 SNHLY, CDR2 FYNNEI. CDR3 sequence (DNA): TGTGCCAGCAGTGAGGCCTCATACACAGATACGCAGTATTTT. This sequence encodes CASSEASYTDTQYF.